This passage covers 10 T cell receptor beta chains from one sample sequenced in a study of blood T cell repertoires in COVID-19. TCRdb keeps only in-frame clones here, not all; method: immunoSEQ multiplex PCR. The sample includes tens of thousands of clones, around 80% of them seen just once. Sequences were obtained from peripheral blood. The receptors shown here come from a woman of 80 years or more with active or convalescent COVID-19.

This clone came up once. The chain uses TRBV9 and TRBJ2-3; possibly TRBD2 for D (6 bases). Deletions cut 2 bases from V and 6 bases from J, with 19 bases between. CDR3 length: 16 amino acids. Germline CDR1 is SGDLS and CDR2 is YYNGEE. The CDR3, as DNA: TGTGCCAGCAGCGTTACCGGGACTTTCCAAATGGATACGCAGTATTTT. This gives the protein CASSVTGTFQMDTQYF.

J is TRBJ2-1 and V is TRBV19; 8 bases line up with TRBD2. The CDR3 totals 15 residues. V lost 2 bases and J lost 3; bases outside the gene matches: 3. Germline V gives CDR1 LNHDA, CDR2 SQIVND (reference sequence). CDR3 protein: CASSILSGGYNEQFF. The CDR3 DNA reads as TGTGCCAGTAGTATACTAAGCGGGGGCTACAATGAGCAGTTCTTC.

This chain's CDR3 is CASSSTSTAWGEQFF. CDR3 sequence (DNA): TGCGCCAGCAGTTCGACTAGTACGGCCTGGGGTGAGCAGTTCTTC. The chain joins TRBV4-3 to TRBJ2-1; weak D call: TRBD2 (6 bases). The CDR3 sequence is 15 residues long. The ends were cut back, 6 bases at V and 9 bases at J, with 21 bases in the middle. Per germline, CDR1 LGHNA and CDR2 YSLEER.

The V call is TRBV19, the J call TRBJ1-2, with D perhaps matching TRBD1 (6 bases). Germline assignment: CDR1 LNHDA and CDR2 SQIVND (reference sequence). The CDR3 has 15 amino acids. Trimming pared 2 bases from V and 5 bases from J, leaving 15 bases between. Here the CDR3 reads CASSISGRGHYGYTF. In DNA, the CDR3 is TGTGCCAGTAGTATATCTGGACGGGGACATTATGGCTACACCTTC.

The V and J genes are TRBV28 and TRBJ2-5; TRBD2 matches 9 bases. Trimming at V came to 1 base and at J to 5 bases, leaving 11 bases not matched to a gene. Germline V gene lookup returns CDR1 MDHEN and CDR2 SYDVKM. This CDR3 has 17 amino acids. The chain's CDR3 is CASSLSGGRGGGETQYF. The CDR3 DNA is TGTGCCAGCAGTTTATCGGGCGGGAGGGGGGGCGGCGAGACCCAGTACTTC.

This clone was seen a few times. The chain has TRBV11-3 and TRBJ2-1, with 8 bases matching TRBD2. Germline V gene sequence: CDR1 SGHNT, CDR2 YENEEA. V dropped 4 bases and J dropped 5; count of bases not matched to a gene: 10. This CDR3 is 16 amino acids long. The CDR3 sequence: CASSSSGSRKDNEQFF. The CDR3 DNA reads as TGTGCCAGCAGCTCGAGCGGGAGCCGGAAAGACAATGAGCAGTTCTTC.

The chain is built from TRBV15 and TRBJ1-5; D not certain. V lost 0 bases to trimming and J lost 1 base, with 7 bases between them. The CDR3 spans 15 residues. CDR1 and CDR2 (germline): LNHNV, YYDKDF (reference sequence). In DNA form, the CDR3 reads TGTGCCACCAGCAGAGAGGGCCAGAGCAATCAGCCCCAGCATTTT. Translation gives CATSREGQSNQPQHF.

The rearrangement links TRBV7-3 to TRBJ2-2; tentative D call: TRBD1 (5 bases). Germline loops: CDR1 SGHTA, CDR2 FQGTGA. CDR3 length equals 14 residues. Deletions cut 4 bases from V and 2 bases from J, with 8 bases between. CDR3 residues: CASSWQGNTGELFF. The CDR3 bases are TGTGCCAGCAGCTGGCAGGGTAACACCGGGGAGCTGTTTTTT. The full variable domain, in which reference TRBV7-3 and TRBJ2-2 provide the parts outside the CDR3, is GAGVSQTPSNKVTEKGKYVELRCDPISGHTALYWYRQSLGQGPEFLIYFQGTGAADDSGLPNDRFFAVRPEGSVSTLKIQRTERGDSAVYLCASSWQGNTGELFFGEGSRLTVL.

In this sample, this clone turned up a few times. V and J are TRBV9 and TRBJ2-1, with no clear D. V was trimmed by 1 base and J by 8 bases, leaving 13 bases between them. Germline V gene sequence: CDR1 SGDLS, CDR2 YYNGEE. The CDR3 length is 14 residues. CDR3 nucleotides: TGTGCCAGCAGCGTACTAGGCCGCTCAGATGAGCAGTTCTTC. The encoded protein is CASSVLGRSDEQFF.

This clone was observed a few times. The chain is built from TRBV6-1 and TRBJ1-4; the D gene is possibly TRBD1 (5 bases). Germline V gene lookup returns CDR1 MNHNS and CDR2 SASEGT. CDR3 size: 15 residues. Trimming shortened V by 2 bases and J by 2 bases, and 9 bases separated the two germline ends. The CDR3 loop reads CASSELGATNEKLFF. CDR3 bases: TGTGCCAGCAGTGAACTAGGGGCTACTAATGAAAAACTGTTTTTT.